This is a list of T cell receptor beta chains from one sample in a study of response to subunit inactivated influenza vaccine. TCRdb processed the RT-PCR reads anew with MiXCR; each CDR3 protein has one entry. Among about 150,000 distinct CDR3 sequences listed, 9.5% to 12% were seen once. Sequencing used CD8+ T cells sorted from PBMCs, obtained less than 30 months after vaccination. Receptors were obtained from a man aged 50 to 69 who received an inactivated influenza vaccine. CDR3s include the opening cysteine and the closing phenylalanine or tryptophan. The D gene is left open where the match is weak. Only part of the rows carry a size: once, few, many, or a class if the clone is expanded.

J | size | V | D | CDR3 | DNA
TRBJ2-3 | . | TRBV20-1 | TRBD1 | CSARPRTGITDTQYF | TGCAGTGCTAGACCAAGGACAGGGATCACAGATACGCAGTATTTT
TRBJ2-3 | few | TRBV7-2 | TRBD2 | CASSSHSGRITDTQYF | TGTGCCAGCAGCTCTCATAGCGGGAGAATAACAGATACGCAGTATTTT
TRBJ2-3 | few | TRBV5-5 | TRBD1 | CASSHGTATDTQYF | TGTGCCAGCAGCCACGGGACAGCCACAGATACGCAGTATTTT
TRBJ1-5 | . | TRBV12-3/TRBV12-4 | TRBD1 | CASSPGQGRDQPQHF | TGTGCCAGCAGTCCCGGACAGGGGAGAGATCAGCCCCAGCATTTT
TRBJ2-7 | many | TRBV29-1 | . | CSAVVVAGTYEQYF | TGCAGCGCTGTAGTAGTTGCGGGGACCTACGAGCAGTACTTC
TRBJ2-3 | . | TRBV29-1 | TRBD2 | CSVAGTSGDTQYF | TGCAGCGTCGCCGGGACTAGCGGAGATACGCAGTATTTT
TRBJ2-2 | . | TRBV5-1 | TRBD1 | CASSWDRGHTGELFF | TGCGCCAGCAGCTGGGACAGGGGGCACACCGGGGAGCTGTTTTTT
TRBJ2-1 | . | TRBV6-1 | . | CASSPGLGNEQFF | TGTGCCAGCAGTCCCGGACTGGGCAATGAGCAGTTCTTC
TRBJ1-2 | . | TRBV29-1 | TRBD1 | CSVKGAWYGYTF | TGCAGCGTTAAGGGGGCGTGGTATGGCTACACCTTC
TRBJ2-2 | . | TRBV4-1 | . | CASSQQAYPLLARDPNTGELFF | TGCGCCAGCAGCCAGCAAGCGTACCCCCTACTCGCGCGGGACCCGAACACCGGGGAGCTGTTTTTT
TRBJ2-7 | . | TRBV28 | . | CASSSLGVEEQYF | TGTGCCAGCAGTTCCCTGGGGGTGGAGGAGCAGTACTTC
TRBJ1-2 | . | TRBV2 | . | CASSLGTTYGYTF | TGTGCCAGCAGTCTAGGGACAACTTATGGCTACACCTTC
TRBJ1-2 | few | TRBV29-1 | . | CSVRDRNYGYTF | TGCAGCGTCCGAGACAGAAACTATGGCTACACCTTC
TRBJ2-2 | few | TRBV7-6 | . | CASSSSSGATGELFF | TGTGCCAGCAGCTCGTCGTCAGGGGCGACCGGGGAGCTGTTTTTT
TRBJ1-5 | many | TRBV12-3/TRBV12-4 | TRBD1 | CASTLDRGSQPQHF | TGTGCCAGCACCCTCGACAGGGGTAGTCAGCCCCAGCATTTT
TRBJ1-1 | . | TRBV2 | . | CATDPRGSNTEAFF | TGTGCCACCGACCCGAGGGGCTCGAACACTGAAGCTTTCTTT
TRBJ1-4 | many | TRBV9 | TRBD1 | CASSRQGSTNEKLFF | TGTGCCAGCAGCAGACAGGGGTCAACTAATGAAAAACTGTTTTTT
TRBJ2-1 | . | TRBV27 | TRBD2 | CASSLSSGPYNEQFF | TGTGCCAGCAGTTTGTCTAGCGGGCCCTACAATGAGCAGTTCTTC
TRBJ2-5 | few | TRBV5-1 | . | CASSLSPGYVETQYF | TGCGCCAGCAGCTTGAGTCCGGGCTATGTGGAGACCCAGTACTTC
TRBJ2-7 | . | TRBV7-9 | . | CASSLEGRSYEQYF | TGTGCCAGCAGCTTAGAGGGGCGGTCCTACGAGCAGTACTTC
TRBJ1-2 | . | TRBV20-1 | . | CSAEGISNYGYTF | TGCAGTGCTGAGGGGATTTCTAACTATGGCTACACCTTC
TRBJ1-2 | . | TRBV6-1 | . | CASSDTPGDHGYTF | TGTGCCAGCTCTGACACCCCCGGCGACCATGGCTACACCTTC
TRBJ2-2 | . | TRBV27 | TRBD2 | CASSSGTSGVWELFF | TGTGCCAGCAGTTCTGGGACTAGCGGGGTTTGGGAGCTGTTTTTT
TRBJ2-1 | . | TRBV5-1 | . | CTSSLVSGQPYNEQFF | TGCACCAGCAGCTTGGTTTCAGGACAGCCCTACAATGAGCAGTTCTTC
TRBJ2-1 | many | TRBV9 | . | CASSVGGGSYNEQFF | TGTGCCAGCAGCGTGGGAGGGGGGTCCTACAATGAGCAGTTCTTC
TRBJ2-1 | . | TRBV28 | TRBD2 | CASRTLAGGFNEQFF | TGTGCCAGCAGGACACTAGCGGGGGGTTTCAATGAGCAGTTCTTC
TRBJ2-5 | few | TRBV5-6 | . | CASSSAVRIQYF | TGTGCCAGCAGCTCGGCCGTAAGGATCCAGTACTTC
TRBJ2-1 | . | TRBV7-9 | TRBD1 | CASSGDRGLQDEQFF | TGTGCCAGCAGCGGGGACAGGGGTTTGCAGGATGAGCAGTTCTTC
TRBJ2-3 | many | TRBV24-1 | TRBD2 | CATSDRLADSTDTQYF | TGTGCCACCAGTGATCGACTAGCGGATAGCACAGATACGCAGTATTTT
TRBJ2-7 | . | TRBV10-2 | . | CASSDRGWSYEQYF | TGCGCCAGCAGTGACCGGGGGTGGTCCTACGAGCAGTACTTC
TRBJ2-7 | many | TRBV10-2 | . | CASRGPEQYF | TGCGCCAGCAGGGGACCCGAGCAGTACTTC
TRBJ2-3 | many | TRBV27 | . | CASSFRAGRVTDTQYF | TGTGCCAGCAGTTTTCGGGCAGGGAGAGTCACAGATACGCAGTATTTT
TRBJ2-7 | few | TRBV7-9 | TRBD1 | CASRDGTGEDEQYF | TGTGCCAGCAGGGACGGGACAGGGGAGGACGAGCAGTACTTC
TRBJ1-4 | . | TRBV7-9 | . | CASSADSGHNEKLFF | TGTGCCAGCAGCGCAGACAGTGGTCATAATGAAAAACTGTTTTTT
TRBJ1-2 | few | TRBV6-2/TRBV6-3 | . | CASSSGRGVGYTF | TGTGCCAGCAGTTCCGGACGCGGGGTCGGCTACACCTTC
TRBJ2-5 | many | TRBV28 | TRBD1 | CASSWWTGGETQYF | TGTGCCAGCAGTTGGTGGACAGGTGGAGAGACCCAGTACTTC
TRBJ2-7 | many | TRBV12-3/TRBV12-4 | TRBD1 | CASSSRTGYHEQYF | TGTGCCAGCAGTTCCCGGACAGGGTACCACGAGCAGTACTTC
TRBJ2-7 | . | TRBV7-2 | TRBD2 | CASSLVSGGEINYEQYF | TGTGCCAGCAGCTTAGTTAGCGGGGGGGAGATCAACTACGAGCAGTACTTC
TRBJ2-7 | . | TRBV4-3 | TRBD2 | CASSQDQWGGTYEQYF | TGCGCCAGCAGCCAAGATCAGTGGGGGGGAACTTACGAGCAGTACTTC
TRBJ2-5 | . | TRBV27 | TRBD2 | CASRTSGLETQYF | TGTGCCAGCAGAACTAGCGGGTTGGAGACCCAGTACTTC
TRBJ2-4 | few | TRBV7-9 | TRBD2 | CASSLVGGTKNIQYF | TGTGCCAGCAGCTTAGTGGGGGGGACCAAAAACATTCAGTACTTC
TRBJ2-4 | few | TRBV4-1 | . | CASSQERVLGNIQYF | TGCGCCAGCAGCCAAGAAAGAGTACTGGGAAACATTCAGTACTTC
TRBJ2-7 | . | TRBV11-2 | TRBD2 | CASSLEGTSGFYEQYF | TGTGCCAGCAGCTTAGAGGGGACTAGCGGATTTTACGAGCAGTACTTC
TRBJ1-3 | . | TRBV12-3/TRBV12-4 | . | CASSELSGNTIYF | TGTGCCAGCAGCGAGCTCTCTGGAAACACCATATATTTT
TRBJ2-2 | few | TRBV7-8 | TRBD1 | CASSRTGSGGELFF | TGTGCCAGCAGCCGGACAGGGTCTGGCGGGGAGCTGTTTTTT
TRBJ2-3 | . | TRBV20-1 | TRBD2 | CSASPLAGVGDTQYF | TGCAGTGCTAGCCCACTAGCGGGAGTTGGGGATACGCAGTATTTT
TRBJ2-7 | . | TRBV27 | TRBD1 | CASSSGTGLEQYF | TGTGCCAGCAGTTCCGGGACAGGACTCGAGCAGTACTTC
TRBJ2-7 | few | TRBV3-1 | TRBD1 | CASSPGTVPFYEQYF | TGTGCCAGCAGCCCAGGGACAGTACCCTTCTACGAGCAGTACTTC
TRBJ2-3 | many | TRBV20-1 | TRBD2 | CSAVSSGAFTDTQYF | TGCAGTGCCGTGTCTAGCGGGGCATTCACAGATACGCAGTATTTT
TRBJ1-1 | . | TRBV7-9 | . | CASSLGGTVTEAFF | TGTGCCAGCAGCTTAGGGGGGACGGTCACTGAAGCTTTCTTT
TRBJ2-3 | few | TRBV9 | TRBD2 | CASSVASGVSDTQYF | TGTGCCAGCAGCGTAGCTAGCGGGGTTTCAGATACGCAGTATTTT
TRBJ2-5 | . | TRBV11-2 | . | CASSLGRPGRTQYF | TGTGCCAGCAGCTTAGGAAGGCCGGGGAGGACCCAGTACTTC
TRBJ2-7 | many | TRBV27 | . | CASKGRQSSYEQYF | TGTGCCAGCAAAGGGCGGCAGAGCTCCTACGAGCAGTACTTC
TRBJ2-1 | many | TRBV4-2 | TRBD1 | CASSPGQNNEQFF | TGTGCCAGCAGCCCGGGACAGAACAATGAGCAGTTCTTC